Listed below are T cell receptor beta chains from one sample, sequenced in a study of blood T cell repertoires in COVID-19. Repertoires were generated with immunoSEQ multiplex PCR, while TCRdb's copy carries only in-frame clones and drops some. Among more than 60,000 clones listed, around 90% were seen once. The sample consisted of peripheral blood. These receptor sequences come from a man over 45 with acute or convalescent COVID-19. Both conserved end residues are part of each CDR3. Each record gives: V gene, clone size, J gene, D gene, CDR3 DNA, CDR3 protein. A D gene is named only where the DNA matches it firmly. Only some rows state a clone size, as once, few, many or a class for expanded clones.

TRBV12-5	NA	TRBJ2-2	NA	TGTGCTAGTGGTTTGGGACGCGCGGACGGGGAGCTGTTTTTT	CASGLGRADGELFF
TRBV6-5	few	TRBJ2-7	NA	TGTGCCAGCAGTCGGGGCTACGAGCAGTACTTC	CASSRGYEQYF
TRBV19	NA	TRBJ1-1	NA	TGTGCCAGTAGTAGCCCTCGGTCCCCGGAGGGCACTGAAGCTTTCTTT	CASSSPRSPEGTEAFF
TRBV30	NA	TRBJ1-5	NA	TGTGCCTGGAGTCAGGGAAACGGCAATCAGCCCCAGCATTTT	CAWSQGNGNQPQHF
TRBV5-1	NA	TRBJ2-1	TRBD2	TGCGCCAGCAGCAAAAGACTAGCGGGAGACAGTGAGCAGTTCTTC	CASSKRLAGDSEQFF
TRBV4-1	once	TRBJ1-1	TRBD1	TGCGCCAGCAGCCAAGAGACGCCAGGGGGCACTGAAGCTTTCTTT	CASSQETPGGTEAFF
TRBV11-2	NA	TRBJ1-2	NA	TGTGCCAGCAGCTTAGATCATAGCGGGGTCGGTGGGTATGGCTACACCTTC	CASSLDHSGVGGYGYTF
TRBV29-1	NA	TRBJ2-3	NA	TGCAGCGTTGAAGATTTCCGCCTTCCCTCCGGTACGCAGTATTTT	CSVEDFRLPSGTQYF
TRBV6-1	NA	TRBJ1-5	TRBD1	TGTGCCAGCAGTGAAGGACAGGGGAGTCAGCCCCAGCATTTT	CASSEGQGSQPQHF
TRBV6-5	NA	TRBJ2-1	TRBD2	TGTGCCAGCATTTCCACCGGGACTAGCATCAATGAGCAGTTCTTC	CASISTGTSINEQFF
TRBV11-3	NA	TRBJ2-5	TRBD1	TGTGCCAGCAGCCAACAACAGGGGGCTTTACAGACCCAGTACTTC	CASSQQQGALQTQYF
TRBV28	NA	TRBJ1-3	TRBD1	TGTGCCAGCAGTTTAAGGACAGGGAAGTCTTATGGAAACACCATATATTTT	CASSLRTGKSYGNTIYF
TRBV19	once	TRBJ2-7	NA	TGTGCCAGTAGTATTGTCGGGTCTAACGAGCAGTACTTC	CASSIVGSNEQYF
TRBV3-1/TRBV3-2	NA	TRBJ2-7	TRBD2	TGTGCCAGCAGCCGGGGGACTAGCGGGAGTAACGAGCAGTACTTC	CASSRGTSGSNEQYF
TRBV24-1	NA	TRBJ2-7	NA	TGTGCCACCAGTGATTCGAGTTCCGAGCAGTACTTC	CATSDSSSEQYF
TRBV11-3	once	TRBJ2-1	TRBD2	TGTGCCAGCAGCCTTACCATAGCGGGAGGTAACAATGAGCAGTTCTTC	CASSLTIAGGNNEQFF
TRBV5-1	NA	TRBJ2-1	NA	TGCGCCAGCAGCCAACCACAGGGAAACTACAATGAGCAGTTCTTC	CASSQPQGNYNEQFF
TRBV6-4	NA	TRBJ2-2	NA	TGTGCCAGCAGTGATACTAGCCGGACCGGGGAGCTGTTTTTT	CASSDTSRTGELFF
TRBV30	NA	TRBJ2-7	TRBD2	TGCGCGAGGGCTAGCGGGAGTTACGAGCAGTACTTC	CARASGSYEQYF
TRBV7-9	few	TRBJ2-3	TRBD1	TGTGCCAGCAGCTTCGGACAGGGGGAGATGGATACGCAGTATTTT	CASSFGQGEMDTQYF
TRBV6-6	NA	TRBJ2-3	NA	TGTGCCAGCAGTTACTCGGGACTTCTCACAGATACGCAGTATTTT	CASSYSGLLTDTQYF
TRBV11-2	NA	TRBJ1-2	TRBD1	TGTGCCAGCAGCTTAGTGACAGGGTGGAACTATGGCTACACCTTC	CASSLVTGWNYGYTF
TRBV19	NA	TRBJ2-6	NA	TGTGCCAGTAGTATTCGGTCGTTATCTGGGGCCAACGTCCTGACTTTC	CASSIRSLSGANVLTF
TRBV4-1	NA	TRBJ2-7	TRBD1	TGCGCCAGCAGCCAAGATAGGCAGGGGGCCTACGAGCAGTACTTC	CASSQDRQGAYEQYF
TRBV30	NA	TRBJ1-6	TRBD1	TGTGCCCGCCAGGGACAGGGATTCGGATCACCCCTCCACTTT	CARQGQGFGSPLHF
TRBV10-2	NA	TRBJ2-7	TRBD1	TGCGCCAGCAGAGCCCGAGGACAGGGGGCTGCCGACGAGCAGTACTTC	CASRARGQGAADEQYF
TRBV5-1	NA	TRBJ2-2	NA	TGCGCCAGCACCTCCCCCCCCAACACCGGGGAGCTGTTTTTT	CASTSPPNTGELFF
TRBV19	NA	TRBJ2-5	TRBD2	TGTGCCAGTGGTGCGGGAGGGCTTCAGACCCAGTACTTC	CASGAGGLQTQYF
TRBV24-1	NA	TRBJ2-2	NA	TGTGCCACCAGTGATATTAGGGACTTATATGCCGGGGAGCTGTTTTTT	CATSDIRDLYAGELFF
TRBV4-1	NA	TRBJ2-3	NA	TGCGCCAGCAGCCAAGATCAGGGGCCTGGTACGCAGTATTTT	CASSQDQGPGTQYF
TRBV11-2	few	TRBJ1-1	NA	TGTGCCAGCAGCGGACGACAGGTTGGGAACACTGAAGCTTTCTTT	CASSGRQVGNTEAFF
TRBV28	NA	TRBJ2-1	NA	TGTGCCAGCAGTACAGGGATACCCTACAATGAGCAGTTCTTC	CASSTGIPYNEQFF
TRBV9	once	TRBJ2-7	TRBD2	TGTGCCAGCAGCTCCAGGACTAGCGGGAGCTTGTACGAGCAGTACTTC	CASSSRTSGSLYEQYF
TRBV23-1	NA	TRBJ2-4	NA	TGCGCCAGCAGTCAGGCTTACAGGTTATTAGCCAAAAACATTCAGTACTTC	CASSQAYRLLAKNIQYF
TRBV4-2	NA	TRBJ1-4	TRBD1	TGTGCCAGCAGCCAAGATTTCTCGACAGGGAGTGAAAAACTGTTTTTT	CASSQDFSTGSEKLFF
TRBV12-3/TRBV12-4	NA	TRBJ2-5	TRBD1	TGTGCCAGCACCGACAGGGAAGAGGAGACCCAGTACTTC	CASTDREEETQYF
TRBV5-8	NA	TRBJ2-3	NA	TGTGCCAGCAGCTTGGGACTAGTTAGCACAGATACGCAGTATTTT	CASSLGLVSTDTQYF
TRBV27	NA	TRBJ2-7	TRBD1	TGTGCCAGCAGGACAGGGCAGGTCGAGCAGTACTTC	CASRTGQVEQYF
TRBV6-2/TRBV6-3	few	TRBJ2-7	TRBD1	TGTGCCAGCGGCCGGGACAGGGCAAACGAGCAGTACTTC	CASGRDRANEQYF
TRBV7-6	NA	TRBJ1-6	TRBD1	TGTGCCAGCAGCGCCGGACAGGCCCCTAATTCACCCCTCCACTTT	CASSAGQAPNSPLHF
TRBV12-3/TRBV12-4	NA	TRBJ1-6	TRBD1	TGTGCCAGCAGCGGGACAGGGTTTTCACCCCTCCACTTT	CASSGTGFSPLHF
TRBV6-4	few	TRBJ2-7	TRBD1	TGTGCCAGCAGTGACCCAGCCCGGGACAGCCGAATATTCTACGAGCAGTACTTC	CASSDPARDSRIFYEQYF
TRBV3-1/TRBV3-2	NA	TRBJ2-5	NA	TGTGCCAGCAGCCAATGGGCGGGGACCCAACAAGAGACCCAGTACTTC	CASSQWAGTQQETQYF
TRBV29-1	NA	TRBJ2-3	TRBD2	TGCAGCGTTGGGCCTAGCGGGAGAACAGATACGCAGTATTTT	CSVGPSGRTDTQYF